The clone carrying this TCR beta chain was seen repeatedly, ten times or more. Its antigen is not known. This entry belongs to a study of glioma-infiltrating T cells. Amplification of TCR alpha and beta CDR3 regions from RNA used iRepertoire nested multiplex PCR. One-step reverse transcription and amplification started from around 100-400 ng of tissue mRNA or PBMC total RNA. MiXCR, run by TCRdb on the multiplex PCR reads, gives a single entry per CDR3 protein. The sample shows approximately 120,000 distinct CDR3 sequences, less than 30% of them seen only once. Regarding the study as a whole: Only very few CDR3 sequences appeared in both tissue and blood. Above-expected tissue-blood divergence occurred in all gliomas, most in low-grade ones.

Trimming removed 11 bases from V and 1 base from J; junction bases left unmatched: 4. This CDR3 has 13 amino acids. Germline CDR1 is LGHNA and CDR2 is YSLEER. The genes are TRBV4-3 and TRBJ2-3; 9 bases line up with TRBD1. The sample consisted of glioma tissue, nonneoplastic brain tissue, or PBMCs (not recorded which). The origin of this receptor is a human donor with low-grade glioma or glioblastoma, undergoing nonglioma brain surgery, or in good health (not recorded which). The CDR3 DNA reads as TGCGCCTCCCGGGACAGGGGCACAGATACGCAGTATTTT. It is translated as CASRDRGTDTQYF.